The 29 T cell receptor beta chains in this list originate from one sample, sequenced in a study of blood T cell repertoires in COVID-19. Sequencing was performed with immunoSEQ multiplex PCR; in TCRdb, only in-frame clones are kept and a portion is missing. The repertoire holds around 130,000 clones, with 75% to 85% as singletons. Material: peripheral blood. These TCRs come from an older man with acute or convalescent COVID-19.

The chain links TRBV7-3 to TRBJ2-3, with a tentative D call TRBD1 (5 bases). Trimming cost V 5 bases and J 2 bases, with 11 bases left between them. The CDR3 sequence is 14 residues long. Germline V gene data show CDR1 as SGHTA and CDR2 as FQGTGA. CDR3 bases: TGTGCCAGCAGCCCCCCAGGGAACACAGATACGCAGTATTTT. Translated, it gives CASSPPGNTDTQYF.

The chain carries TRBV2 and TRBJ2-7, with a weak D call TRBD1 (6 bases). The CDR3 is made up of 14 amino acids. V shed 8 bases and J shed 11 bases, with 25 bases lying between them. Germline assignment: CDR1 SNHLY and CDR2 FYNNEI. This CDR3 reads CASAPIGRVGQKYF. In nucleotides, the CDR3 is TGTGCCAGCGCCCCGATAGGCAGGGTGGGACAAAAGTACTTC.

This chain links TRBV3-1 (or the pseudogene TRBV3-2) with TRBJ2-7; a weak D match, TRBD1 (6 bases). Germline V gives CDR1 LGHDT, CDR2 YNNKEL (reference sequence). CDR3 length: 14 amino acids. Trimming shortened V by 4 bases and J by 2 bases, and 12 bases separated the two germline ends. The CDR3, as DNA: TGTGCCAGCAGCCCGACAGGATTAACCTACGAGCAGTACTTC. Its protein product is CASSPTGLTYEQYF.

The table lists this clone with a count of one. This sequence joins TRBV4-2 and TRBJ2-1, with TRBD2 identical over 7 bases. With V trimmed by 0 bases and J by 0 bases, 8 bases remained unmatched. The CDR3 has 18 amino acids. Germline assignment: CDR1 LGHNA and CDR2 YNFKEQ. This CDR3 reads CASSQESGGLGSYNEQFF. CDR3 sequence (DNA): TGTGCCAGCAGCCAAGAGTCCGGGGGGTTGGGCTCCTACAATGAGCAGTTCTTC.

The V gene is TRBV14, the J gene TRBJ2-2, with D unclear. V was pared by 5 bases and J by 1 base, with 8 bases between. Germline-derived CDR1 and CDR2 are SGHDN and FVKESK. This CDR3 is 14 amino acids long. The CDR3: CASSRYWNTGELFF. The CDR3 bases are TGTGCCAGCAGCAGATACTGGAACACCGGGGAGCTGTTTTTT.

The J gene is TRBJ1-5, the V gene TRBV5-1, with 7 bases fitting TRBD1. The CDR3 consists of 14 residues. Germline V gives CDR1 SGHRS, CDR2 YFSETQ. Trimming took 4 bases from V and 7 from J; bases not matched to a gene: 8. The CDR3 region is CASSPGTEGQPQHF. The CDR3 DNA follows: TGCGCCAGCAGCCCCGGGACAGAGGGGCAGCCCCAGCATTTT.

J is TRBJ2-3 and V is TRBV7-2; 9 bases fit TRBD2. Germline-derived CDR1 and CDR2 are SGHTA and FQGNSA. V trimming: 1 base; J trimming: 7 bases; junction bases outside the gene matches: 6. This CDR3 contains 15 residues. CDR3 nucleotide sequence: TGTGCCAGCAGCTTAGGCGGGACTAGCATGTATACGCAGTATTTT. This gives the protein CASSLGGTSMYTQYF.

V and J are TRBV7-9 and TRBJ1-2; the D is unclear. This CDR3 region has 13 residues. The germline V gene encodes CDR1 SEHNR and CDR2 FQNEAQ (reference sequence). The V and J ends lost 5 bases and 8 bases respectively, with 15 bases between them. CDR3 in amino acids: CASSPGEVGGYTF. In nucleotides, the CDR3 is TGTGCCAGCAGCCCCGGGGAGGTCGGAGGCTACACCTTC.

CDR3 region: CASSRGLHGDTQYF. As DNA, the CDR3 is TGTGCCAGTAGCAGGGGGCTACATGGAGATACGCAGTATTTT. The rearrangement uses TRBV19 and TRBJ2-3; 8 nucleotides match TRBD1. Germline CDR1 is LNHDA and CDR2 is SQIVND (reference sequence). V shed 6 bases, J shed 5 bases, and the junction held 7 bases outside the gene matches. CDR3 length: 14 amino acids.

This clone is classed as medium-sized. J is TRBJ1-6 and V is TRBV10-3, with 12 positions matching TRBD1. V lost 4 bases, J lost 8 bases, and 18 bases stayed unmatched. Germline V lookup: CDR1 ENHRY, CDR2 SYGVKD. The CDR3 contains 20 residues. CDR3 residues: CAISAHRDRGRSIGDSPLHF. The CDR3 region has the DNA TGTGCCATCAGTGCCCATAGGGACAGGGGGCGATCAATCGGCGATTCACCCCTCCACTTT.

This sequence joins TRBV7-9 and TRBJ1-1, with D possibly matching TRBD1 (6 bases). V was pared by 5 bases and J by 7 bases, with 14 bases between. This CDR3 has 13 amino acids. Per the germline V gene, CDR1 is SEHNR and CDR2 is FQNEAQ (reference sequence). CDR3 nucleotide sequence: TGTGCCAGCAGCCCCGGACAGACCCTTGAAGCTTTCTTT. Protein: CASSPGQTLEAFF.

The chain employs TRBV3-1 (or the pseudogene TRBV3-2) and TRBJ1-3; D gene uncertain. The CDR3 is made up of 15 amino acids. Trimming pared 0 bases from V and 3 bases from J, leaving 9 bases between. Germline V gives CDR1 LGHDT, CDR2 YNNKEL (reference sequence). As DNA, the CDR3 is TGTGCCAGCAGCCAAGAGGAGGTATATGGAAACACCATATATTTT. Its protein product is CASSQEEVYGNTIYF.

The CDR3 region is CASSSAGAGGYEQYF. The CDR3 DNA reads as TGTGCCAGCAGCTCCGCCGGGGCAGGGGGTTACGAGCAGTACTTC. V usage is TRBV5-6 and J usage is TRBJ2-7, with 7 bases identical to TRBD1. The CDR3 is made up of 15 amino acids. V shed 3 bases, J shed 4 bases, and the junction held 10 bases outside the gene matches. Germline CDR1 SGHDT, CDR2 YYEEEE.

This chain joins TRBV28 and TRBJ2-7; the D gene is possibly TRBD1 (7 bases). Deletions cut 8 bases from V and 0 bases from J, with 17 bases between. CDR1 and CDR2 from the germline V gene are MDHEN and SYDVKM. The length of the CDR3 is 15 residues. The CDR3 protein is CASRRVEGASYEQYF. The CDR3 nucleotides are TGTGCCAGCCGCCGGGTGGAGGGGGCCTCCTACGAGCAGTACTTC.

The chain has TRBV5-6 and TRBJ1-1; D gene uncertain. V was trimmed by 6 bases and J by 0 bases, leaving 12 bases between them. The CDR3 runs to 14 residues. Germline CDR1 SGHDT, CDR2 YYEEEE. CDR3 coding DNA: TGTGCCAGCACCACGGCGGGTATGAACACTGAAGCTTTCTTT. Amino acids: CASTTAGMNTEAFF.

The chain recombines TRBV18 with TRBJ2-5, with 7 bases aligning to TRBD1. The CDR3 is 15 amino acids. Germline CDR1 is KGHSH and CDR2 is LQKENI. Trimming cost V 5 bases and J 3 bases; bases outside gene matches: 9. The CDR3 DNA reads TGTGCCAGCTCAGCCACCGGGACAGCAAAAGAGACCCAGTACTTC. It specifies CASSATGTAKETQYF.

A single count supports this clone. This chain joins TRBV3-1 (or the pseudogene TRBV3-2) and TRBJ1-3, with 11 bases aligning to TRBD1. V lost 1 base and J lost 0; bases outside the gene matches: 2. Germline V gives CDR1 LGHDT, CDR2 YNNKEL (reference sequence). There are 17 residues in the CDR3. Written as DNA, the CDR3 is TGTGCCAGCAGCCAAGCGGGACAGGGGGTCTCTGGAAACACCATATATTTT. Translated, it gives CASSQAGQGVSGNTIYF.

The chain joins TRBV5-1 to TRBJ2-7; 9 bases agree with TRBD1. CDR1 is SGHRS, CDR2 YFSETQ, per germline. The CDR3 has 12 residues. The ends lost 7 bases at V and 5 bases at J; junction bases unmatched: 4. CDR3 sequence (DNA): TGCGCCAGCGGACAGGGGTTCGACGAGCAGTACTTC. Its protein product is CASGQGFDEQYF.

The sample holds a few counts of this clone. The CDR3 nucleotides are TGTGCCAGTAGTACGGGACAGTCGATCCTTGAAAAACTGTTTTTT. Amino acid sequence: CASSTGQSILEKLFF. The rearrangement uses TRBV19 and TRBJ1-4, with 7 bases fitting TRBD1. Germline CDR1 is LNHDA and CDR2 is SQIVND (reference sequence). The CDR3 extends over 15 amino acids. The V and J ends lost 4 bases and 7 bases, in that order; junction bases with no gene match: 9. Variable domain in full (rest from reference TRBV19 and TRBJ1-4): DGGITQSPKYLFRKEGQNVTLSCEQNLNHDAMYWYRQDPGQGLRLIYYSQIVNDFQKGDIAEGYSVSREKKESFPLTVTSAQKNPTAFYLCASSTGQSILEKLFFGSGTQLSVL.

This clone occurred a few times. The chain has TRBV28 and TRBJ1-6, with a possible D match to TRBD1 (5 bases). CDR1 and CDR2 (germline): MDHEN, SYDVKM. The CDR3 is 15 amino acids. Trimming pared 6 bases from V and 0 bases from J, leaving 9 bases between. The CDR3 loop reads CASRKTVSYNSPLHF. CDR3 nucleotide sequence: TGTGCCAGCAGGAAGACAGTCTCCTATAATTCACCCCTCCACTTT.

The chain joins TRBV10-3 to TRBJ1-3, with 7 nucleotides matching TRBD1. V trimming: 4 bases; J trimming: 7 bases; junction bases outside the gene matches: 10. This CDR3 has 15 residues. CDR1 and CDR2 from the germline V gene are ENHRY and SYGVKD. The CDR3 here is CAISGPTGSGNTIYF. Here the CDR3 DNA reads TGTGCCATCAGTGGACCGACAGGGTCGGGGAACACCATATATTTT.

The CDR3 DNA reads as TGTGCCAGCAGCCCGGACAGATCCTACGAGCAGTACTTC. This translates into CASSPDRSYEQYF. The chain couples TRBV7-9 to TRBJ2-7; D perhaps matches TRBD1 (6 bases). Germline V lookup: CDR1 SEHNR, CDR2 FQNEAQ (reference sequence). V lost 5 bases, J lost 1 base, and 9 bases lay in between. The length of the CDR3 is 13 residues.

V is TRBV5-1 and J is TRBJ2-1, with D possibly matching TRBD1 (7 bases). This CDR3 region has 12 residues. Between the trimmed V and J ends, which lost 5 bases and 9 bases, there was a span of 12 bases. In germline, CDR1 is SGHRS, CDR2 YFSETQ. DNA of the CDR3: TGCGCCAGCAGTCCAGGGGGGCTTGAGCAGTTCTTC. This translates into CASSPGGLEQFF.

The chain employs TRBV5-6 and TRBJ1-5; possibly TRBD1 for D (6 bases). Trimming removed 4 bases at V and 4 bases at J, with 15 bases between. CDR1 and CDR2 (germline): SGHDT, YYEEEE. The CDR3 has 15 amino acids. CDR3 DNA: TGTGCCAGCAGCGAGGGGTACAGGGCGAATCAGCCCCAGCATTTT. This sequence encodes CASSEGYRANQPQHF.

This chain uses TRBV2 with TRBJ1-5, with TRBD1 as a possible D gene (6 bases). Germline CDR1 SNHLY, CDR2 FYNNEI. V was pared by 4 bases and J by 0 bases, with 10 bases between. The CDR3 consists of 15 residues. The CDR3 nucleotides are TGTGCCAGCAGTGGGACAGAGAATAGCAATCAGCCCCAGCATTTT. Its protein is CASSGTENSNQPQHF.

A note on this clone: A read error may produce the germline difference seen at one junction end. CDR3 DNA: TGTGCCACCAGCCGGGACACCCAAGAGACCCAGTACTTC. Amino acid sequence: CATSRDTQETQYF. The chain couples TRBV7-2 to TRBJ2-5, with a weak D call TRBD1 (6 bases). The CDR3 runs 13 residues. Germline V lookup: CDR1 SGHTA, CDR2 FQGNSA.

The CDR3 is CASRRQVWTGNEQFF. The DNA of the CDR3 is TGTGCCAGCAGGCGCCAGGTTTGGACAGGGAATGAGCAGTTCTTC. V gene TRBV5-6 combines with J gene TRBJ2-1; 8 bases align to TRBD1. This CDR3 region has 15 residues. V shed 5 bases and J 7 bases; nucleotides not matched to a gene: 11. The germline V gene encodes CDR1 SGHDT and CDR2 YYEEEE.

This chain connects TRBV7-6 to TRBJ2-7, with 7 bases lining up with TRBD1. Germline V gene lookup returns CDR1 SGHVS and CDR2 FNYEAQ. J gave up 5 bases and V 1 base, and 11 bases lay outside the gene matches. The CDR3 consists of 16 residues. Written as DNA, the CDR3 is TGTGCCAGCAGCTTAGGGGACAGTCGGGGTTTAAACGAGCAGTACTTC. Residues: CASSLGDSRGLNEQYF.

Only a few counts were recorded for this clone. The V gene is TRBV5-4, the J gene TRBJ1-2, with 9 positions matching TRBD1. Trimming removed 0 bases from V and 8 bases from J; junction bases left unmatched: 8. Per germline, CDR1 SGHNT and CDR2 YYREEE (reference sequence). The CDR3 length is 15 residues. The CDR3 DNA sequence: TGTGCCAGCAGCTTGGGACGACAGGGGGGGAGAGGCTACACCTTC. Protein product: CASSLGRQGGRGYTF.